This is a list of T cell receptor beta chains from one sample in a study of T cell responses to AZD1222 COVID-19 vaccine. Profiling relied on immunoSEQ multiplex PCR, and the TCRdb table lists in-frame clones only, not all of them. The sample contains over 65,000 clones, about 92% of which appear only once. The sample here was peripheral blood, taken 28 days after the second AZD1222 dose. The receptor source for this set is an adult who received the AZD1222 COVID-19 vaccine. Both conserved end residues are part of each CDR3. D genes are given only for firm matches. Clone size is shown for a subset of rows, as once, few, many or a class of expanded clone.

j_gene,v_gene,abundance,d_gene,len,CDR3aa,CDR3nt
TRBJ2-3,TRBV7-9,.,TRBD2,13,CASSFGGADTQYF,TGTGCCAGCAGCTTCGGGGGGGCAGATACGCAGTATTTT
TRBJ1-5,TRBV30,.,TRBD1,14,CAWSGQGAYQPQHF,TGTGCCTGGAGCGGACAGGGGGCATATCAGCCCCAGCATTTT
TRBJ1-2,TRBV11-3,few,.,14,CASSLDGGFGGYTF,TGTGCCAGCAGCTTAGATGGGGGCTTCGGTGGCTACACCTTC
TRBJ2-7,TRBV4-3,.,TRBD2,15,CASSQRGGTSDEQYF,TGCGCCAGCAGCCAAAGGGGAGGGACTAGCGACGAGCAGTACTTC
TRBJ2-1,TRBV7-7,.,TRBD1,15,CASSPGTGTYNEQFF,TGTGCTAGCAGCCCCGGGACAGGGACCTACAATGAGCAGTTCTTC
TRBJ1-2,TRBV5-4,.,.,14,CASSLVSANYGYTF,TGTGCCAGCAGCTTGGTGTCAGCTAACTATGGCTACACCTTC
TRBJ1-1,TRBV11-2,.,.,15,CASTAPPLGPNGAFF,TGTGCCAGCACCGCGCCGCCACTAGGACCAAACGGAGCTTTCTTT
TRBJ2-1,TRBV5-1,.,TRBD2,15,CASSLVWRGGNEQFF,TGCGCCAGCAGCTTGGTCTGGCGGGGGGGCAATGAGCAGTTCTTC
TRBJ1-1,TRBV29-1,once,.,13,CSVIYSLNTEAFF,TGCAGCGTGATCTATTCGCTGAACACTGAAGCTTTCTTT
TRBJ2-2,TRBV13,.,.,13,CASSFLRSGELFF,TGTGCCAGCAGCTTTCTGAGGAGCGGGGAGCTGTTTTTT
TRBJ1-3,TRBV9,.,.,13,CASSGIIGNTIYF,TGTGCCAGCAGCGGTATCATCGGAAACACCATATATTTT
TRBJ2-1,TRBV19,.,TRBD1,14,CASSMGQIYNEQFF,TGTGCCAGTAGTATGGGACAGATCTACAATGAGCAGTTCTTC
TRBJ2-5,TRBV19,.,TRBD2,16,CASSVGEGLVLETQYF,TGTGCCAGTAGCGTCGGGGAGGGGCTGGTGCTGGAGACCCAGTACTTC
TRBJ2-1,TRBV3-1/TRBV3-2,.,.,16,CASTLSLTSSYNEQFF,TGTGCCAGCACCTTATCTTTGACTTCTTCCTACAATGAGCAGTTCTTC
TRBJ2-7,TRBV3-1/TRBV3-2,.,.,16,CASSRNWLGSDYEQYF,TGTGCCAGCAGCCGAAATTGGCTGGGGTCCGACTACGAGCAGTACTTC
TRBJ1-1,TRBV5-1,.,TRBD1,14,CASRPRQGATEAFF,TGCGCCAGCAGACCCCGACAGGGGGCTACTGAAGCTTTCTTT
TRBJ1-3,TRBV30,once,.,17,CAWRKRRGEARGNTIYF,TGTGCCTGGAGGAAACGCCGGGGGGAGGCTAGGGGAAACACCATATATTTT
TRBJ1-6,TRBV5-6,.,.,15,CASSLDQGRNSPLHF,TGTGCCAGCAGCTTGGATCAGGGGCGCAATTCACCCCTCCACTTT
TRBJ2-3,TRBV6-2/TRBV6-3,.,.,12,CASSAPGHKQYF,TGTGCCAGCAGTGCACCGGGACATAAGCAGTATTTT
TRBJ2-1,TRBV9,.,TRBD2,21,CASSVASGRRAGTSGVGEQFF,TGTGCCAGCAGCGTAGCTTCGGGACGAAGAGCCGGGACTAGCGGGGTGGGGGAGCAGTTCTTC
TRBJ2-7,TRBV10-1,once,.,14,CASMPIKTGGEQYF,TGCGCCAGCATGCCAATTAAGACAGGAGGAGAGCAGTACTTC
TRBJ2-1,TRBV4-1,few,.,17,CASSQDLAGRYYNEQFF,TGCGCCAGCAGCCAAGATTTGGCAGGGAGGTACTACAATGAGCAGTTCTTC
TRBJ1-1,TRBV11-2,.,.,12,CASSSRRAEAFF,TGTGCCAGCAGCTCCCGGCGAGCTGAAGCTTTCTTT
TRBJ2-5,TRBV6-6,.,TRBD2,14,CATRTSGEWETQYF,TGTGCCACCAGGACTAGCGGGGAGTGGGAGACCCAGTACTTC
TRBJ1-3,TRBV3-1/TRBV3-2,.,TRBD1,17,CASSPSVQGASGNTIYF,TGTGCCAGCAGCCCAAGTGTCCAGGGGGCTTCTGGAAACACCATATATTTT
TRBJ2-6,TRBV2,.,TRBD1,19,CASSGTGTLQSSGANVLTF,TGTGCCAGCAGTGGGACAGGGACTCTTCAAAGCTCTGGGGCCAACGTCCTGACTTTC
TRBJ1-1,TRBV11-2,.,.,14,CASSLVGGNTEAFF,TGTGCCAGCAGCTTGGTTGGAGGGAACACTGAAGCTTTCTTT
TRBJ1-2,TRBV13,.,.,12,CASSLGPYGYTF,TGTGCCAGCAGCTTAGGACCGTATGGCTACACCTTC
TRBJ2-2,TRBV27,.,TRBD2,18,CASSLSSSGESNTGELFF,TGTGCCAGCAGTTTATCCTCTAGCGGGGAATCAAACACCGGGGAGCTGTTTTTT
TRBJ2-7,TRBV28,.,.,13,CASSFVEGPEQYF,TGTGCCAGCAGTTTTGTGGAGGGGCCCGAGCAGTACTTC
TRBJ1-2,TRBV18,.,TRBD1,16,CASSPLEVTGGGGYTF,TGTGCCAGCTCACCACTAGAAGTCACAGGGGGCGGTGGCTACACCTTC
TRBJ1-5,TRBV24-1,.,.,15,CATSDPQVSDQPQHF,TGTGCCACCAGTGACCCTCAAGTGTCAGATCAGCCCCAGCATTTT
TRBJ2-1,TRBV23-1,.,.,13,CAISRKGDNEQFF,TGCGCCATCTCGCGAAAGGGAGACAATGAGCAGTTCTTC
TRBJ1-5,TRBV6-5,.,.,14,CASRQDQGGQPQHF,TGTGCCAGCAGACAAGACCAAGGAGGTCAGCCCCAGCATTTT
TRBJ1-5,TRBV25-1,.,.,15,CASSERPPSNQPQHF,TGTGCCAGCAGTGAACGACCCCCTAGCAATCAGCCCCAGCATTTT
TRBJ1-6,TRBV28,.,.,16,CASSTRQPGEDSPLHF,TGTGCCAGCAGTACCCGGCAGCCAGGCGAGGATTCACCCCTCCACTTT
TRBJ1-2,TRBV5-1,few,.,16,CASSLDRRFDGYGYTF,TGCGCCAGCAGCTTGGACAGGCGCTTCGATGGATATGGCTACACCTTC
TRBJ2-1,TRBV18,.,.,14,CASSPGGEGNEQFF,TGTGCCAGCTCACCTGGGGGCGAGGGCAATGAGCAGTTCTTC
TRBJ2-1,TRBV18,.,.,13,CASSPPDSREQFF,TGTGCCAGCTCACCTCCAGACAGCCGTGAGCAGTTCTTC
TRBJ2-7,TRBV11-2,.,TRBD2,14,CASSRLAGAGEQYF,TGTGCCAGCAGCAGACTAGCGGGGGCGGGTGAGCAGTACTTC
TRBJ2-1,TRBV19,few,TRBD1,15,CASSTGGFSFNEQFF,TGTGCCAGTAGCACAGGGGGATTTTCGTTCAATGAGCAGTTCTTC
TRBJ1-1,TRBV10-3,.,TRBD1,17,CAISATRTGETNTEAFF,TGTGCCATCAGTGCAACGAGGACAGGGGAGACAAACACTGAAGCTTTCTTT
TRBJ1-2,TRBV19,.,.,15,CASRKVGGESYGYTF,TGTGCCAGTAGAAAGGTGGGGGGTGAAAGTTATGGCTACACCTTC
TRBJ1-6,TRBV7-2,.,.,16,CASSLFSGSYNSPLHF,TGTGCCAGCAGCTTATTTTCCGGCTCCTATAATTCACCCCTCCACTTT
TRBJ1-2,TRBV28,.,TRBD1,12,CASSWTGYGYTF,TGTGCCAGCAGTTGGACAGGCTATGGCTACACCTTC
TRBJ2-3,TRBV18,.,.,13,CASSPELADTQYF,TGTGCCAGCTCACCTGAGCTCGCAGATACGCAGTATTTT
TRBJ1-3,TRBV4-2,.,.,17,CASSPRVRIGSGNTIYF,TGTGCCAGCAGCCCCAGGGTCCGCATCGGCTCTGGAAACACCATATATTTT
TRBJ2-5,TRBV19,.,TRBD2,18,CASSIVFSGGALQETQYF,TGTGCCAGTAGTATAGTCTTCAGCGGGGGGGCCCTTCAAGAGACCCAGTACTTC
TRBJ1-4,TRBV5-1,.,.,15,CASSVSPAGSEKLFF,TGCGCCAGCAGCGTGTCCCCGGCAGGAAGTGAAAAACTGTTTTTT
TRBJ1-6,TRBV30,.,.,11,CAWGDNSPLHF,TGTGCCTGGGGGGATAATTCACCCCTCCACTTT
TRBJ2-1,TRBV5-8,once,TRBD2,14,CASSGGVSYNEQFF,TGTGCCAGCTCGGGGGGGGTCTCCTACAATGAGCAGTTCTTC
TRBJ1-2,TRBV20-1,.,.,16,CSASGHPSAEAGGYTF,TGCAGTGCTAGTGGTCATCCATCGGCAGAGGCAGGTGGCTACACCTTC
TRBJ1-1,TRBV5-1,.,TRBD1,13,CASTRQGNTEAFF,TGCGCCAGCACGAGACAGGGAAACACTGAAGCTTTCTTT
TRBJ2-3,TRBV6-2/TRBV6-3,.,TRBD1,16,CASSYRDRDSTDTQYF,TGTGCCAGCAGTTATAGGGACAGAGACAGCACAGATACGCAGTATTTT